This T cell receptor (beta chain) was obtained from a study of cytomegalovirus exposure and HLA in healthy donors. The primer mix had 60 Vbeta and 13 Jbeta primers. Repertoires were generated with immunoSEQ multiplex PCR, while TCRdb's copy carries only in-frame clones and drops some. The sample shows over 130,000 clones, 61% of them seen only once. This clone was counted a few times. A junction end diverges from the germline sequence, so it may reflect a read error. CDR1 is GTSNPN, CDR2 SVGIG, per germline (reference sequence). This CDR3 has 15 residues. This clonotype was sampled from a male donor in good health and CMV-seronegative. V usage is TRBV30 and J usage is TRBJ1-5; 7 bases are shared with TRBD1. Sequenced material: PBMCs. This chain's CDR3 is CSWSAQGRINQPQHF. The CDR3, as DNA: TGTTCCTGGAGCGCACAGGGGAGAATCAATCAGCCCCAGCATTTT.